This TCR beta chain was recorded in a study of blood T cell repertoires in COVID-19. The wider study: The cDNA or gDNA used as material had been derived from T cells, B-cell-depleted T cells, or PBMCs.

Individuals drawn from around 25 US areas were roughly 18 to 95 years old. V lost 4 bases and J lost 0; bases outside the gene matches: 5. The CDR3 sequence is 14 residues long. Germline CDR1 GTSNPN, CDR2 SVGIG (reference sequence). Assay used: immunoSEQ multiplex PCR; TCRdb lists only in-frame clones, some missing. The sample lists hundreds of thousands of clones, 85% to 90% occurring once. The chain uses TRBV30 and TRBJ1-1, with 7 bases aligning to TRBD1. The receptor comes from a man aged 30 to 39 who had recovered from COVID-19. Source material: PBMCs or T cells enriched from blood (not recorded which). CDR3 bases: TGTGCCTGGACCCCCGGGACAGTGAACACTGAAGCTTTCTTT. This encodes CAWTPGTVNTEAFF.